This T cell receptor (beta chain) emerged from a study of vaccination and CD4 T cells after COVID-19. Whole-study findings and limits: No early post-infection timepoints were studied, and convalescent patients studied were relatively few.

At the Johns Hopkins FTIC core, DNA taken from cultured CD4+ T cells was sequenced by way of the Oncomine TCR Beta short-read assay. TCRdb reprocessed the PCR reads via MiXCR and lists one record per CDR3 protein. The repertoire holds about 13,000 distinct CDR3 sequences, with 60% to 80% as singletons. Per germline, CDR1 SGHTA and CDR2 FQGNSA. This CDR3 is built from 17 residues. Losses at the gene ends were 5 bases for V and 8 bases for J; bases not matched to a gene: 16. Treatment here: roughly 11-day PBMC culture with coronavirus spike peptide pools or control peptides (ViraFEST assay). Cells were cultured for around ten days, and then CD4+ T cells were isolated by negative selection. As for this clonotype: The antigen is undetermined.

The chain joins TRBV7-2 to TRBJ2-1; 9 bases are shared with TRBD2. The receptor was isolated from a human donor who had recovered from COVID-19. The sample was CD4+ T cells from blood, cultured in vitro. For the CDR3, the DNA is TGTGCCAGCAGCCGATTTAAGGCGGGAGGGCCGGCGGATGAGCAGTTCTTC. Protein sequence: CASSRFKAGGPADEQFF.